A single sample gave rise to the 3 T cell receptor beta chains below, sequenced in a study of PD-L1 blockade in urothelial cancer. Time point: peripheral blood 6 weeks after treatment start. Clones were read by immunoSEQ multiplex PCR, and TCRdb kept only the in-frame ones, dropping some. The table includes about 120,000 clones, 85% to 90% detected once. This material consisted of PBMCs, taken around atezolizumab (anti-PD-L1) treatment. The receptor source for this set is a man in his 60s with urothelial cancer.

V gene TRBV13 combines with J gene TRBJ1-2, with TRBD1 matching over 9 bases. The germline gives CDR1 PRHDT, CDR2 FYEKMQ (reference sequence). CDR3 length equals 15 residues. Trimming took 5 bases from V and 6 from J; bases not matched to a gene: 10. The CDR3: CASSIGTGPLDGYTF. CDR3 coding DNA: TGTGCCAGCAGCATCGGGACAGGGCCCCTGGATGGCTACACCTTC.

The gene calls are TRBV19 and TRBJ1-1; D is unclear. CDR1 and CDR2 from the germline V gene are LNHDA and SQIVND (reference sequence). The ends were cut back, 7 bases at V and 0 bases at J, with 18 bases in the middle. This CDR3 has 16 amino acids. Written as DNA, the CDR3 is TGTGCCAGTACCAAGAGGCGGAGCAACCTGAACACTGAAGCTTTCTTT. Amino acid sequence: CASTKRRSNLNTEAFF.

This chain's CDR3 is CATAGGYTF. The CDR3 DNA is TGTGCCACGGCCGGGGGCTACACCTTC. The J gene is TRBJ1-2, the V gene TRBV30; no definite D call. CDR1 and CDR2 (germline): GTSNPN, SVGIG (reference sequence). V gave up 8 bases and J gave up 8 bases, with 9 bases separating them. The CDR3 has 9 amino acids.